The clone carrying this T cell receptor beta chain was picked up a small number of times. Its antigen is unknown. This record comes from a study of T cell repertoires in cytomegalovirus infection. Study as a whole: Public TCR beta signatures were indicative of both CMV infection and a matching HLA type. The study, taken as a whole, reports: Carriers of CMV plus the relevant HLA were identified by cumulative public TCR beta family frequency. The ex vivo response was dominated by HLA-C-restricted CMV-specific TCR beta clonotypes.

V was pared by 5 bases and J by 4 bases, with 14 bases between. The CDR3 loop spans 14 amino acids. Germline CDR1 SGHTA, CDR2 FQGTGA. One entry per CDR3 protein, called by TCRdb with MiXCR from the reads. The data hold 110,000 to 150,000 distinct CDR3 sequences, with about 6.5% observed a single time. The clonotype was recovered from a human donor in good health (CMV status not recorded). Some clones in this sample may be carry-over from other donors' samples. Sequences were obtained from PBMCs. The V call is TRBV7-3, the J call TRBJ1-2, with D perhaps TRBD1 (5 bases). The CDR3 DNA reads as TGTGCCAGCAGCCCGACCTTCGGGGGCTATGGCTACACCTTC. The encoded protein is CASSPTFGGYGYTF.